This T cell receptor beta chain was identified in a study of identical twins. Trimming cost V 8 bases and J 0 bases, with 13 bases left between them. The CDR3 consists of 14 residues. CDR1 and CDR2 (germline): MNHNS, SASEGT. Study-wide results and caveats: Fewer insertions were carried by abundant cord blood beta clonotypes, but none was seen in memory repertoires. Invariant T cells like MAIT and iNKT could partly confound the zero-insertion analyses.

In this sample, this clonotype turned up many times. What it recognizes is unknown. TCRdb independently ran MiXCR on the 5' RACE reads; one entry per CDR3 protein. Of 410,000 or so distinct CDR3 sequences in the sample, under 20% are singletons; the top ten hold roughly an eighth. The rearrangement joins TRBV6-1 to TRBJ2-5; possible D gene TRBD1, 6 bases. The sequencing input was naive T cells sorted from blood. The receptor was derived from a man in his fifties or sixties in good health. CDR3: CASLQGKDQETQYF. CDR3 DNA: TGTGCCAGCCTACAGGGAAAGGACCAAGAGACCCAGTACTTC.